The rows below give T cell receptor beta chains drawn from one sample of a study of T cell repertoires in cytomegalovirus infection. TCRdb re-analysed the reads in MiXCR, keeping a single row per CDR3 protein. This sample has about 600,000 distinct CDR3 sequences, with 20% to 25% found just once. The sequencing sample was made of CD8+ T cells from PBMCs. The source of these receptors is a human donor in good health (CMV status not recorded). Some clones in this sample may be carry-over from other donors' samples. The CDR3 runs from the conserved cysteine through the conserved F or W. The D gene is left open where the match is weak. Rows may omit the clone size; those that give it use once, few, many or a size class.

J gene | D gene | V gene | clone size | CDR3 protein | CDR3 DNA
TRBJ2-3 | TRBD2 | TRBV7-8 | . | CASRLRAGGPTDTQYF | TGTGCCAGCAGATTACGCGCGGGGGGGCCCACAGATACGCAGTATTTT
TRBJ2-3 | TRBD1 | TRBV20-1 | few | CSAIRDRATDTQYF | TGCAGTGCTATCCGGGACAGGGCCACAGATACGCAGTATTTT
TRBJ2-1 | . | TRBV20-1 | . | CSARDVKDYNEQFF | TGCAGTGCTAGAGATGTAAAGGACTACAATGAGCAGTTCTTC
TRBJ2-7 | . | TRBV12-3/TRBV12-4 | . | CASSSRLAGLGSYEQYF | TGTGCCAGCAGTTCGAGACTGGCGGGATTGGGCTCCTACGAGCAGTACTTC
TRBJ2-7 | TRBD1 | TRBV7-9 | many | CASSLGAQGAYEQYF | TGTGCCAGCAGCTTAGGAGCACAGGGGGCTTACGAGCAGTACTTC
TRBJ1-1 | . | TRBV7-8 | many | CASSALTDLNTEAFF | TGTGCCAGCAGCGCCTTAACAGACTTGAACACTGAAGCTTTCTTT
TRBJ1-5 | . | TRBV23-1 | few | CASTYWGPSNQPQHF | TGCGCCAGCACCTATTGGGGTCCGAGCAATCAGCCCCAGCATTTT
TRBJ2-7 | TRBD1 | TRBV7-6 | few | CASSQDRARVYEQYF | TGTGCCAGCAGCCAAGACAGGGCAAGGGTCTACGAGCAGTACTTC
TRBJ2-7 | . | TRBV7-9 | . | CASSLVGPYEQYF | TGTGCCAGCAGCTTAGTGGGCCCCTACGAGCAGTACTTC
TRBJ2-2 | . | TRBV4-3 | . | CASSQESTSNTGELFF | TGCGCCAGCAGCCAAGAAAGTACGAGTAACACCGGGGAGCTGTTTTTT
TRBJ2-2 | . | TRBV28 | few | CASRTYRGRDTGELFF | TGTGCCAGCAGAACATACCGGGGTCGGGACACCGGGGAGCTGTTTTTT
TRBJ1-1 | . | TRBV6-6 | . | CASSNPYGGYTEAFF | TGTGCCAGCAGCAATCCATACGGCGGGTACACTGAAGCTTTCTTT
TRBJ2-1 | TRBD2 | TRBV20-1 | . | CSARDFSGRTSYNEQFF | TGCAGTGCTAGAGACTTTAGCGGGCGGACATCCTACAATGAGCAGTTCTTC
TRBJ1-2 | . | TRBV7-2 | many | CASSSRTGWDYGYTF | TGTGCCAGCAGCTCCCGTACAGGGTGGGACTATGGCTACACCTTC
TRBJ1-2 | TRBD1 | TRBV5-5 | few | CASSSGQGIYGYTF | TGTGCCAGCAGCTCCGGACAGGGAATCTATGGCTACACCTTC
TRBJ2-1 | . | TRBV19 | few | CASTASYNEQFF | TGTGCCAGTACCGCGTCCTACAATGAGCAGTTCTTC
TRBJ2-2 | . | TRBV27 | . | CACSLTGTGELFF | TGTGCCTGCAGTCTGACAGGCACCGGGGAGCTGTTTTTT
TRBJ1-2 | TRBD1 | TRBV6-5 | . | CASSGTGPWFTYGYTF | TGTGCCAGCAGTGGGACAGGTCCCTGGTTCACCTATGGCTACACCTTC
TRBJ2-1 | . | TRBV7-6 | many | CASSTRDIPAGNEQFF | TGTGCCAGCAGCACTCGGGACATTCCTGCTGGGAATGAGCAGTTCTTC
TRBJ2-1 | TRBD1 | TRBV6-2/TRBV6-3 | once | CASSYPTGANYNEQFF | TGTGCCAGCAGTTACCCGACAGGGGCGAACTACAATGAGCAGTTCTTC
TRBJ2-7 | . | TRBV28 | few | CASSPLVKKGSYEQYF | TGTGCCAGCAGCCCCCTGGTTAAAAAAGGATCCTACGAGCAGTACTTC
TRBJ2-1 | . | TRBV9 | few | CASSVAHPIEQFF | TGTGCCAGCAGCGTTGCCCATCCGATCGAGCAGTTCTTC
TRBJ2-1 | . | TRBV7-9 | . | CASSPQEWIF | TGTGCCAGCAGCCCACAGGAATGGATCTTC
TRBJ1-5 | . | TRBV6-2/TRBV6-3 | few | CASSTQGSNQPQHF | TGTGCCAGCAGTACCCAGGGTAGCAATCAGCCCCAGCATTTT
TRBJ1-4 | TRBD1 | TRBV7-9 | few | CASSSPGQIEEKLFF | TGTGCCAGCAGCTCTCCGGGACAGATTGAAGAAAAACTGTTTTTT
TRBJ1-6 | TRBD1 | TRBV6-5 | . | CASSSSRTGASSYNSPLHF | TGTGCCAGCAGTTCGTCCCGGACAGGGGCGAGCTCCTATAATTCACCCCTCCACTTT
TRBJ2-4 | TRBD2 | TRBV28 | . | CASSLSGGAGNIQYF | TGTGCCAGCAGCCTTAGCGGGGGGGCGGGAAACATTCAGTACTTC
TRBJ2-7 | . | TRBV7-8 | many | CASSLGWDPLYEQYF | TGTGCCAGCAGCTTAGGGTGGGACCCCCTCTACGAGCAGTACTTC